These 20 T cell receptor beta chains originate from one sample sequenced in a study of cytomegalovirus exposure and HLA in healthy donors. The PCR ran on 60 Vbeta and 13 Jbeta primers. Here immunoSEQ multiplex PCR was the method, and the copy in TCRdb shows in-frame clones only, minus some. The data hold 100,000 to 150,000 clones, with around 77% observed a single time. Sequencing was carried out using PBMCs. The receptor set was obtained from a middle-aged woman in good health and CMV-seropositive.

The chain carries TRBV28 and TRBJ1-2; 10 nucleotides agree with TRBD1. The ends lost 5 bases at V and 8 bases at J; junction bases unmatched: 5. The germline V gene encodes CDR1 MDHEN and CDR2 SYDVKM. This CDR3 is built from 13 residues. CDR3: CASSRQGARGYTF. The CDR3 region has the DNA TGTGCCAGCAGTCGACAGGGGGCGAGAGGCTACACCTTC.

V and J are TRBV14 and TRBJ1-1; D ambiguous. Germline V gene lookup returns CDR1 SGHDN and CDR2 FVKESK. Trimming took off 4 bases at V and 1 base at J, with 10 bases between the two ends. This CDR3 is built from 14 residues. CDR3 sequence (DNA): TGTGCCAGCAGCCGAGGGATTGGGAACACTGAAGCTTTCTTT. It codes for CASSRGIGNTEAFF.

This clone has a handful of counts. The genes are TRBV28 and TRBJ2-2; 7 bases are shared with TRBD2. Germline CDR1 is MDHEN and CDR2 is SYDVKM. The CDR3 is made up of 17 amino acids. V shed 2 bases, J shed 3 bases, and the junction held 9 bases outside the gene matches. The CDR3 loop reads CASSLGVAGVYTGELFF. DNA for the CDR3: TGTGCCAGCAGTTTAGGGGTGGCGGGAGTGTACACCGGGGAGCTGTTTTTT.

The J gene is TRBJ2-7, the V gene TRBV7-2, with D perhaps TRBD1 (7 bases). Deletions cut 3 bases from V and 6 bases from J, with 9 bases between. CDR1 is SGHTA, CDR2 FQGNSA, per germline. The CDR3 totals 12 residues. The DNA for the CDR3 is TGTGCCAGCAGCTTCCAGGGGGGCGAGCAGTACTTC. Translation gives CASSFQGGEQYF.

A note on this clone: The junction does not match germline at one end; this may be a read error. The V call is TRBV4-1, the J call TRBJ2-7, with 11 bases lining up with TRBD2. There are 12 residues in the CDR3. Germline V CDR1 and CDR2: MGHRA, YSYEKL. CDR3 region: CASSHFSGRAGF. The CDR3 region has the DNA TGCGCCAGCAGCCACTTTAGCGGGAGGGCCGGCTTC.

This rearrangement joins TRBV2 to TRBJ2-1; possibly TRBD1 for D (5 bases). V was clipped by 9 bases and J by 5 bases, with 14 bases between them. The CDR3 runs 13 residues. CDR1 and CDR2 (germline): SNHLY, FYNNEI. The CDR3 is CASKGSVNNEQFF. The CDR3 DNA is TGTGCCAGTAAGGGGTCGGTAAACAATGAGCAGTTCTTC.

The CDR3 is CASSPGSGFKPQHF. In nucleotides, the CDR3 is TGCGCCAGCAGCCCTGGTTCGGGGTTTAAGCCCCAGCATTTT. This chain connects TRBV5-1 to TRBJ1-5; D not resolved. V was trimmed by 4 bases and J by 8 bases, leaving 16 bases between them. The germline V gene has CDR1 SGHRS and CDR2 YFSETQ. The CDR3 has 14 amino acids.

This clone was seen a few times. The chain couples TRBV7-9 to TRBJ2-1, with D perhaps matching TRBD2 (5 bases). The CDR3 is 15 amino acids. CDR1 and CDR2 from the germline V gene are SEHNR and FQNEAQ (reference sequence). Trimming stripped 4 bases from V and 5 bases from J, with 15 bases between. The CDR3 DNA reads as TGTGCCAGCAGCTCTTACGGACGGGAACACAATGAGCAGTTCTTC. The encoded protein is CASSSYGREHNEQFF. The full variable domain, in which reference TRBV7-9 and TRBJ2-1 provide the parts outside the CDR3, is DTGVSQNPRHKITKRGQNVTFRCDPISEHNRLYWYRQTLGQGPEFLTYFQNEAQLEKSRLLSDRFSAERPKGSFSTLEIQRTEQGDSAMYLCASSSYGREHNEQFFGPGTRLTVL.

V usage is TRBV7-3 and J usage is TRBJ2-7; TRBD1 aligns across 11 bases. J lost 6 bases, V lost 8 bases, and 3 bases had no gene match. Germline values: CDR1 SGHTA, CDR2 FQGTGA. The CDR3 has 12 residues. The CDR3 sequence is CASGDRGTEQYF. The CDR3 nucleotides read TGTGCCAGCGGGGACAGGGGGACCGAGCAGTACTTC.

Note on this clone: The germline gene is not matched at one end of the junction; a read error may be the cause. This chain links TRBV7-7 with TRBJ2-5; 7 positions match TRBD2. CDR1 is SSHAT, CDR2 FNYEAQ, per germline (reference sequence). CDR3 length: 14 residues. Here the CDR3 DNA reads TGTGCTAGCAGCCCAGTAGCGGGTCAAGAGACCCAGTACTTC. This translates into CASSPVAGQETQYF.

The J gene is TRBJ2-1, the V gene TRBV2, with D possibly matching TRBD2 (7 bases). The CDR3 has 13 amino acids. Between the trimmed V and J ends, which lost 6 bases and 9 bases, there was a span of 15 bases. Germline CDR1 and CDR2: SNHLY and FYNNEI. CDR3 coding DNA: TGTGCCAGCAGCGCCGGAGGGGGGGTTGAGCAGTTCTTC. Amino acids: CASSAGGGVEQFF.

J is TRBJ2-1 and V is TRBV6-1; tentatively, D is TRBD1 (6 bases). V was clipped by 4 bases and J by 8 bases, with 9 bases between them. CDR3 length equals 12 residues. The germline CDR1 and CDR2 sequences are MNHNS and SASEGT. CDR3 amino acids: CASSGRGYEQFF. DNA of the CDR3: TGTGCCAGCAGTGGCAGGGGCTATGAGCAGTTCTTC.

V gene TRBV14 combines with J gene TRBJ2-5; D is unresolved. The CDR3 is 12 residues long. Per germline, CDR1 SGHDN and CDR2 FVKESK. Deletions cut 1 base from V and 5 bases from J, with 5 bases between. In DNA form, the CDR3 reads TGTGCCAGCAGCCAAGCCCAGGAGACCCAGTACTTC. This translates into CASSQAQETQYF.

The gene calls are TRBV19 and TRBJ1-1; 8 nucleotides agree with TRBD1. The CDR3 is 19 residues long. Per germline, CDR1 LNHDA and CDR2 SQIVND (reference sequence). The junction had 22 bases not matched to a gene; V was cut back by 7 bases and J by 3 bases. The CDR3 loop is CASTAHVDRGTIEDTEAFF. Written as DNA, the CDR3 is TGTGCCAGTACCGCCCACGTCGACAGGGGAACGATCGAAGACACTGAAGCTTTCTTT.

This chain links TRBV28 with TRBJ2-3; 11 bases fit TRBD2. The germline CDR1 and CDR2 sequences are MDHEN and SYDVKM. CDR3 size: 15 residues. The V and J ends lost 6 bases and 2 bases, in that order; junction bases with no gene match: 4. The CDR3 bases are TGTGCCAGCAGGTTAGCGGGAGGGCCCACAGATACGCAGTATTTT. It codes for CASRLAGGPTDTQYF.

The chain joins TRBV5-1 to TRBJ2-2; TRBD2 matches 8 bases. J was trimmed by 7 bases and V by 6 bases; bases with no gene match: 20. The CDR3 contains 18 residues. Germline CDR1 and CDR2: SGHRS and YFSETQ. DNA for the CDR3: TGCGCCAGCAAGCCGGGGTGGTGTCTAGCGGGTTGGGACGGGGAGCTGTTTTTT. Encoded protein: CASKPGWCLAGWDGELFF.

The chain links TRBV29-1 to TRBJ1-5; TRBD1 aligns across 8 bases. V shed 7 bases, J shed 4 bases, and the junction held 3 bases outside the gene matches. The CDR3 loop spans 12 amino acids. In germline, CDR1 is SQVTM, CDR2 ANQGSEA. As DNA, the CDR3 is TGCAGCGCCGGACAGGGAAATCAGCCCCAGCATTTT. Translating gives CSAGQGNQPQHF.

This clone was seen more than once but under ten times. The chain uses TRBV7-2 and TRBJ1-2; D remains unclear. Trimming removed 2 bases at V and 4 bases at J, with 5 bases between. Germline CDR1 is SGHTA and CDR2 is FQGNSA. The CDR3 contains 12 residues. CDR3 DNA sequence: TGTGCCAGCAGCTTATACAGCTATGGCTACACCTTC. Translation gives CASSLYSYGYTF.

This chain uses TRBV2 with TRBJ2-3; 13 bases map to TRBD2. The junction had 5 bases not matched to a gene; V was cut back by 8 bases and J by 6 bases. CDR3 length: 14 amino acids. Germline lookup yields CDR1 SNHLY and CDR2 FYNNEI. The CDR3 DNA reads TGTGCCAGCGGACTAGCGGGAGCGGGGGATACGCAGTATTTT. Translating it yields CASGLAGAGDTQYF.

The CDR3 DNA reads TGTGCCAGCAGAGCAGGACAGGGGATGGGGACTGAAGCTTTCTTT. Its protein product is CASRAGQGMGTEAFF. The V call is TRBV13, the J call TRBJ1-1, with 9 bases lining up with TRBD1. The CDR3 totals 15 residues. The germline V gene encodes CDR1 PRHDT and CDR2 FYEKMQ (reference sequence). The V gene end was trimmed by 6 bases and the J gene end by 5 bases; junction bases not matched to a gene: 10.